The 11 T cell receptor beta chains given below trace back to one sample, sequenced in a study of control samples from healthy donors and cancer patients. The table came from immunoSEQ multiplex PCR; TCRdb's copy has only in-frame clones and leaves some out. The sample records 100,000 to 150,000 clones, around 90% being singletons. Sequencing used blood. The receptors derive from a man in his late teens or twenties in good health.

CDR3 sequence reads: CASGLDPRDTEAFF. The CDR3 nucleotides are TGTGCTAGTGGTTTAGACCCCCGAGATACTGAAGCTTTCTTT. The J gene is TRBJ1-1, the V gene TRBV12-5; D unresolved. The CDR3 consists of 14 residues. Germline lookup yields CDR1 LGHNT and CDR2 FRNRAP. Between the trimmed V and J ends, which lost 3 bases and 5 bases, there was a span of 13 bases.

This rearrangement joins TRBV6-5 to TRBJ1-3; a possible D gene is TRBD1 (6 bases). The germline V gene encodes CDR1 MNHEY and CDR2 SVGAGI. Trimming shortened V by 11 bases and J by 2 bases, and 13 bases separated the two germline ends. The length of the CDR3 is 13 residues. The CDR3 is CAGTDSPGNTIYF. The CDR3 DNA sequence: TGTGCCGGGACGGACAGCCCTGGAAACACCATATATTTT.

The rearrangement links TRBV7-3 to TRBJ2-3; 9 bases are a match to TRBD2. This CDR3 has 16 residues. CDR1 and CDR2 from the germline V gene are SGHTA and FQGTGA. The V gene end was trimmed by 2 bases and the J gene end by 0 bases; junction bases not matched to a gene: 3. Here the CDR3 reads CASSLGSGGSTDTQYF. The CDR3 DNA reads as TGTGCCAGCAGCTTAGGTAGCGGGGGTAGCACAGATACGCAGTATTTT.

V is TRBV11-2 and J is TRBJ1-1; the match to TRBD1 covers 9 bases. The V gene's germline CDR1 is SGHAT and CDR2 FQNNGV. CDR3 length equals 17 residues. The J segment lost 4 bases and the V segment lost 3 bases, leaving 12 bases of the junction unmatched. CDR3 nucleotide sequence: TGTGCCAGCAGCTTCGGCCGCCGGACAGGGGTAAGCACTGAAGCTTTCTTT. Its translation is CASSFGRRTGVSTEAFF.

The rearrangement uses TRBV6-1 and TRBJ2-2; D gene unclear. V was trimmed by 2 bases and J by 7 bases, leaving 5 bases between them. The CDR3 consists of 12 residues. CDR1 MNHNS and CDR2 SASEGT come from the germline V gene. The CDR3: CASSELGGELFF. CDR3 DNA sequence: TGTGCCAGCAGTGAATTGGGCGGGGAGCTGTTTTTT.

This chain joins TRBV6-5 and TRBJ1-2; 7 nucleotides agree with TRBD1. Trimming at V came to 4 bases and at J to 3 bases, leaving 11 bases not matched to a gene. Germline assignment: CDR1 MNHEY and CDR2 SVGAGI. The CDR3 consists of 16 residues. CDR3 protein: CASSSRTGLGYYGYTF. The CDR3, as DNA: TGTGCCAGCAGTTCACGGACAGGCCTAGGGTACTATGGCTACACCTTC.

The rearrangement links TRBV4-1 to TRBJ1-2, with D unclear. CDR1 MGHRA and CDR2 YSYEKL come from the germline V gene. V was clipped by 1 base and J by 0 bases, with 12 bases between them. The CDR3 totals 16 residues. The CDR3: CASSQVAVIPNYGYTF. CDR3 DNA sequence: TGCGCCAGCAGCCAAGTCGCGGTCATACCTAACTATGGCTACACCTTC.

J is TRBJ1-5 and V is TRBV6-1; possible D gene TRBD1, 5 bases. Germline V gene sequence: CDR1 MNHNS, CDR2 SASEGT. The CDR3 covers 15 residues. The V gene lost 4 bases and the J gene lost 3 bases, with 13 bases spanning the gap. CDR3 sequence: CASSGAGCNNQPQHF. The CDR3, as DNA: TGTGCCAGCAGTGGAGCAGGGTGTAACAATCAGCCCCAGCATTTT.

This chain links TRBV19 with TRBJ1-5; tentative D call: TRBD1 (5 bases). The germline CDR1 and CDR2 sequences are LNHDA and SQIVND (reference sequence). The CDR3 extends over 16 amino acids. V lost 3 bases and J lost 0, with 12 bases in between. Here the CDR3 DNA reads TGTGCCAGTAGTATCAGGGCGGACCTTAGCAATCAGCCCCAGCATTTT. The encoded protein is CASSIRADLSNQPQHF.

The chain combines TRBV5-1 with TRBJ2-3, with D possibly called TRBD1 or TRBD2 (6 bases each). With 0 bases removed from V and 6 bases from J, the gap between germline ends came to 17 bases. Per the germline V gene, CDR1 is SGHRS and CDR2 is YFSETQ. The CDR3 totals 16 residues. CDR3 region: CASSLAFSRGRDTQYF. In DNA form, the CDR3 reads TGCGCCAGCAGCTTGGCCTTCAGTCGGGGGCGGGATACGCAGTATTTT.

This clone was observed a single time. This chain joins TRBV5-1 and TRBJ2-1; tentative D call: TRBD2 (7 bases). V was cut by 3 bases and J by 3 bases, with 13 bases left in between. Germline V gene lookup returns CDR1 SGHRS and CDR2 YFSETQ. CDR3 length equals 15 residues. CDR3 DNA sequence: TGCGCCAGCAGCTGGGGGGGCACAAACTACAATGAGCAGTTCTTC. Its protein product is CASSWGGTNYNEQFF.